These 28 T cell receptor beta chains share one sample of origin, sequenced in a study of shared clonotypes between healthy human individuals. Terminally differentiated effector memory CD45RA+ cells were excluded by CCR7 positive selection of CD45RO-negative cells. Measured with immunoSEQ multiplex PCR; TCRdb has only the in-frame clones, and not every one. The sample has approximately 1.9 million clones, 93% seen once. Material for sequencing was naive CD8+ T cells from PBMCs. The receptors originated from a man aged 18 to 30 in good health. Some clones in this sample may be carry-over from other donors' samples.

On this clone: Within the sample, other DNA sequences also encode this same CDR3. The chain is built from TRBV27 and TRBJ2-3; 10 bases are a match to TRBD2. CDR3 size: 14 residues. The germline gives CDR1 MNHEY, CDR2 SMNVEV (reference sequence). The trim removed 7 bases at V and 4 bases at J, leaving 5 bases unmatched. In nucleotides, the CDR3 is TGTGCCAGCACGCTAGCGGGAGCGGCAGATACGCAGTATTTT. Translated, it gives CASTLAGAADTQYF.

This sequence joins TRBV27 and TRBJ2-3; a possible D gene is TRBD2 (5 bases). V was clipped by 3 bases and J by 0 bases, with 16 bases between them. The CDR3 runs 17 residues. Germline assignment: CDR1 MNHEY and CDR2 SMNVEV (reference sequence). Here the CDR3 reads CASSFTLLGPSTDTQYF. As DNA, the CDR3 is TGTGCCAGCAGTTTCACCTTACTAGGGCCTAGCACAGATACGCAGTATTTT.

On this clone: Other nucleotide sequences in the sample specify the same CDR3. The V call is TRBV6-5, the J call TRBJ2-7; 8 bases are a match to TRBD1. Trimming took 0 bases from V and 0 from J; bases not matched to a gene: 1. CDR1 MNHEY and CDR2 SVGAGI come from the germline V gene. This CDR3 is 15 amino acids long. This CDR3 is CASSYSGTGSYEQYF. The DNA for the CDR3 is TGTGCCAGCAGTTACTCCGGGACAGGCTCCTACGAGCAGTACTTC.

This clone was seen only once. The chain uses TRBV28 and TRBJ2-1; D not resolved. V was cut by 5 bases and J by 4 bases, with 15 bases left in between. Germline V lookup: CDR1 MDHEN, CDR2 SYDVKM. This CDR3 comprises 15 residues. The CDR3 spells CASSPSWTTYNEQFF. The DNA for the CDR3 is TGTGCCAGCAGTCCCTCCTGGACCACGTACAATGAGCAGTTCTTC.

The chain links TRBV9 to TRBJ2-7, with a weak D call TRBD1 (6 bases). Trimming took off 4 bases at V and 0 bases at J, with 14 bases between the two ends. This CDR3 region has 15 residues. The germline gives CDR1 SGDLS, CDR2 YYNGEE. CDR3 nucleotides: TGTGCCAGCAGCCCAGGGGCCGCGCCCTCCTACGAGCAGTACTTC. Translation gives CASSPGAAPSYEQYF.

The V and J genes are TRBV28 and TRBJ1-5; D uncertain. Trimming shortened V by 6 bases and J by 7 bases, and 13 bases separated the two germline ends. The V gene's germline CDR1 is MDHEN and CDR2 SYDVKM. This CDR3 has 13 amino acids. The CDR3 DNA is TGTGCCAGCAGGTTGATCACGGGGCAGCCCCAGCATTTT. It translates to CASRLITGQPQHF.

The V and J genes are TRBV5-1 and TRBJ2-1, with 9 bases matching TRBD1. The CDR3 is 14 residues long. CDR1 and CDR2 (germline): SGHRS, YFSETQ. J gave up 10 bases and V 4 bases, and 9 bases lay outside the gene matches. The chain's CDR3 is CASSLGTGSKEQFF. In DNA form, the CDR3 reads TGCGCCAGCAGCCTGGGGACAGGGTCGAAAGAGCAGTTCTTC.

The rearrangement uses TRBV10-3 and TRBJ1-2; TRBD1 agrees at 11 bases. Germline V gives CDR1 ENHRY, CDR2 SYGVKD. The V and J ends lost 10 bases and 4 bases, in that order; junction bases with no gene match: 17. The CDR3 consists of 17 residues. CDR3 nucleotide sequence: TGTGCCACCCACCTAGGACAGGGGGCCGCGGGACCCTATGGCTACACCTTC. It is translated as CATHLGQGAAGPYGYTF.

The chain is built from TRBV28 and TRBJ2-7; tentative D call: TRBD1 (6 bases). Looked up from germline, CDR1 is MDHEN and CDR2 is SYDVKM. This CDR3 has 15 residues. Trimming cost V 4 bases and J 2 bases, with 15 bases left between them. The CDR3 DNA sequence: TGTGCCAGCAGTTCTTATCGGACAGCCCCCTACGAGCAGTACTTC. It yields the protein CASSSYRTAPYEQYF.

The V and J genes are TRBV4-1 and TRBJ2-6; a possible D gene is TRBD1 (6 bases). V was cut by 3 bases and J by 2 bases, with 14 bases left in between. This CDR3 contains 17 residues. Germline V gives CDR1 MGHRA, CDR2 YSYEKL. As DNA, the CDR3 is TGCGCCAGCAGCCAGACTACAGGGCTCGCTGGGGCCAACGTCCTGACTTTC. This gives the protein CASSQTTGLAGANVLTF.

The chain's CDR3 is CASSLGRFNEQFF. The CDR3 DNA reads TGTGCCAGCAGCTTAGGCAGATTCAATGAGCAGTTCTTC. V usage is TRBV7-8 and J usage is TRBJ2-1; D ambiguous. V was shortened by 1 base and J by 6 bases, with 7 bases between the two germline ends. CDR3 length: 13 amino acids. Per germline, CDR1 SGHVS and CDR2 FQNEAQ.

CDR3 DNA sequence: TGTGCCAGCAGCGTGACCAGAAGTTCCTACAATGAGCAGTTCTTC. Amino acids: CASSVTRSSYNEQFF. This chain joins TRBV6-5 and TRBJ2-1; D remains unclear. Germline values: CDR1 MNHEY, CDR2 SVGAGI. V lost 6 bases and J lost 1, with 13 bases in between. This CDR3 is built from 15 residues.

CDR3: CASSLNGRTETQYF. The DNA of the CDR3 is TGTGCCAGCAGCTTGAATGGTCGTACGGAGACCCAGTACTTC. The rearrangement links TRBV5-6 to TRBJ2-5; D gene uncertain. With 1 base removed from V and 5 bases from J, the gap between germline ends came to 12 bases. Looked up from germline, CDR1 is SGHDT and CDR2 is YYEEEE. The CDR3 runs to 14 residues. The whole variable domain, remainder taken from reference TRBV5-6 and TRBJ2-5, is DAGVTQSPTHLIKTRGQQVTLRCSPKSGHDTVSWYQQALGQGPQFIFQYYEEEERQRGNFPDRFSGHQFPNYSSELNVNALLLGDSALYLCASSLNGRTETQYFGPGTRLLVL.

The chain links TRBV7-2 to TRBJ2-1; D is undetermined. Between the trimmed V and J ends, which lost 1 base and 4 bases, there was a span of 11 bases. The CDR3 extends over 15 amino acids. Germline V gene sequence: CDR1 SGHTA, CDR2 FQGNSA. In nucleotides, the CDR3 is TGTGCCAGCAGCTTAGGCGGTCGTGGGTACAATGAGCAGTTCTTC. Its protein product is CASSLGGRGYNEQFF.

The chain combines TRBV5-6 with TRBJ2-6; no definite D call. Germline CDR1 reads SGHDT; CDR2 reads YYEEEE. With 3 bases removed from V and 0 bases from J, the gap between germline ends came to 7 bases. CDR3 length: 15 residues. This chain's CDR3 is CASSSPLSGANVLTF. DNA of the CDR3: TGTGCCAGCAGCTCACCCCTCTCTGGGGCCAACGTCCTGACTTTC.

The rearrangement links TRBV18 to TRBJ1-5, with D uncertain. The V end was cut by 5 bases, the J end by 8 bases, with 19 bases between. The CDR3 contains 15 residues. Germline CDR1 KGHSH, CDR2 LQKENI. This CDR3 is CASSYAGGQLKPQHF. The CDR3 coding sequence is TGTGCCAGCTCATATGCAGGTGGGCAATTAAAGCCCCAGCATTTT.

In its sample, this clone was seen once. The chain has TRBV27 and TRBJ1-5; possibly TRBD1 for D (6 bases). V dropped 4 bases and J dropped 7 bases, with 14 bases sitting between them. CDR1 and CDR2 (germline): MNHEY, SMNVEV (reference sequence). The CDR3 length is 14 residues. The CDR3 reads CASSSQGGGQPQHF. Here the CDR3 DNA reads TGTGCCAGCAGTTCTCAGGGAGGGGGACAGCCCCAGCATTTT.

The CDR3 DNA reads as TGTGCCAGCAGTTTACTACAGGGACGGGCTGAAGCTTTCTTT. It codes for CASSLLQGRAEAFF. The V call is TRBV28, the J call TRBJ1-1; D perhaps matches TRBD1 (6 bases). Between the trimmed V and J ends, which lost 2 bases and 6 bases, there was a span of 13 bases. The CDR3 consists of 14 residues. Germline V gene data show CDR1 as MDHEN and CDR2 as SYDVKM.

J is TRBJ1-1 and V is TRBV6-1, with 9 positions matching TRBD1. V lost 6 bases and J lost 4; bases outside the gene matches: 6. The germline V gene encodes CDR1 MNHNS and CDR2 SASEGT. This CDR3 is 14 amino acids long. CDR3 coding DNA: TGTGCCAGCAGGGGACAGGGCCGCAGCACTGAAGCTTTCTTT. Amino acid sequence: CASRGQGRSTEAFF.

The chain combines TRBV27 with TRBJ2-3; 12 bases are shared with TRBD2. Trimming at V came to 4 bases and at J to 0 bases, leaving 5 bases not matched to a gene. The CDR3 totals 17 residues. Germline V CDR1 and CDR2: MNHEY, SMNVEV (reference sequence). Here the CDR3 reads CASSSRTSGTSTDTQYF. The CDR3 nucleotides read TGTGCCAGCAGTTCCCGGACTAGCGGGACTAGCACAGATACGCAGTATTTT.

DNA for the CDR3: TGTGCCAGCAGCTTAGTCGCAGGGCGCACAGATACGCAGTATTTT. Its protein product is CASSLVAGRTDTQYF. This chain uses TRBV7-9 with TRBJ2-3; tentative D call: TRBD1 (5 bases). Germline V gene lookup returns CDR1 SEHNR and CDR2 FQNEAQ (reference sequence). The CDR3 runs 15 residues. The V end was cut by 1 base, the J end by 1 base, with 9 bases between.

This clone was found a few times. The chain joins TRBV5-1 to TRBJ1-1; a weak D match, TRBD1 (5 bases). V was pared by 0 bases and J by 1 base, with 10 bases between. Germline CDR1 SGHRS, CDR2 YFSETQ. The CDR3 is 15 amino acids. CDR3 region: CASSLVDSQNTEAFF. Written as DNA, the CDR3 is TGCGCCAGCAGCTTGGTAGACAGCCAGAACACTGAAGCTTTCTTT.

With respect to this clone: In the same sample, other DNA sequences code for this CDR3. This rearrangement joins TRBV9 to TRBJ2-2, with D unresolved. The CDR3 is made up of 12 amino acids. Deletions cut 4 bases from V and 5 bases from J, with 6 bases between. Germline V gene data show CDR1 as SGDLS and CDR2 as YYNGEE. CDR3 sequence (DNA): TGTGCCAGCAGCCTGGGGACCGGGGAGCTGTTTTTT. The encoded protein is CASSLGTGELFF.

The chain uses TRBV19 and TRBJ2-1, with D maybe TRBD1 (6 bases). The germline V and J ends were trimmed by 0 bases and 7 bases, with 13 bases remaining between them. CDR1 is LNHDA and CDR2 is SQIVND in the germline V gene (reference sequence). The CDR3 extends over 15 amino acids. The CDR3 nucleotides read TGTGCCAGTAGTATAGACCCATGGGGGCGGAATGAGCAGTTCTTC. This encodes CASSIDPWGRNEQFF.

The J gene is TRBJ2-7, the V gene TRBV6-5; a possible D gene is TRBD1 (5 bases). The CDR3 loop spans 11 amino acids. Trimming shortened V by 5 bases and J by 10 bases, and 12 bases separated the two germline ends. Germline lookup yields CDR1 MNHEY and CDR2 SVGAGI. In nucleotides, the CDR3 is TGTGCCAGCAGTCCCAGGGTCGGCCAGTACTTC. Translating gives CASSPRVGQYF.

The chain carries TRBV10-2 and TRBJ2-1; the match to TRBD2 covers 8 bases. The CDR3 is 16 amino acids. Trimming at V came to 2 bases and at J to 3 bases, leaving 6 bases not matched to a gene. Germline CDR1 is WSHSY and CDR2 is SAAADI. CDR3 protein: CASSEPRLAFYNEQFF. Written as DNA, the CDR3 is TGCGCCAGCAGTGAGCCTCGACTAGCGTTCTACAATGAGCAGTTCTTC.

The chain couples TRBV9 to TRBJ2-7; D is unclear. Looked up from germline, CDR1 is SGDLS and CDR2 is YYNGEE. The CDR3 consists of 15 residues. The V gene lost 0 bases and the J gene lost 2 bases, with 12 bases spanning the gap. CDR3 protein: CASSVASGGPYEQYF. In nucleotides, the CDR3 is TGTGCCAGCAGCGTAGCTTCGGGCGGACCCTACGAGCAGTACTTC.

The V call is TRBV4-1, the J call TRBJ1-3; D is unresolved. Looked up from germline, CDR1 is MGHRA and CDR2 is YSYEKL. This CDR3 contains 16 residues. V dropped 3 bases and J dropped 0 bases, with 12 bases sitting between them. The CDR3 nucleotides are TGCGCCAGCAGCCACGGGTTACAGAGCTCTGGAAACACCATATATTTT. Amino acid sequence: CASSHGLQSSGNTIYF.